This record concerns one T cell receptor (beta chain) sequence. Its specificity is unknown. Treatment: approximately 18 received Ad26.COV2.S at low or high dose, single or two shots; about 5 received placebo; per-sample allocation not given. The samples date from day 63 after the first vaccine or placebo injection. In the vaccine, an Ad26 vector expressed the SARS-CoV-2 spike of the Wuhan strain. This sample stems from a study of Ad26.COV2.S vaccination and SARS-CoV-2 variants. As for the study in general: Intramuscularly, Ad26.COV2.S was given either once or twice, 56 days apart.

General study points: Those who received vaccine or placebo ended up with similar non-spike TCR breadth. Spike-specific TCR breadth in vaccine recipients exceeded that seen in placebo recipients.

TCRdb keeps only in-frame clones here, not all; method: immunoSEQ multiplex PCR. This sample has 410,000 or so clones, with around 92% found just once. The sequence was obtained from a person aged 18-65 years who received the Ad26.COV2.S COVID-19 vaccine or a placebo. The sequencing used peripheral blood, collected in a trial of Ad26.COV2.S vaccine versus placebo.

The CDR3 DNA follows: TGTGCCAGCAGCGTAGTTGGAGGGCCTGGAAACACCATATATTTT. Its protein is CASSVVGGPGNTIYF. This chain uses TRBV9 with TRBJ1-3; D gene ambiguous. V shed 0 bases and J shed 2 bases, with 9 bases lying between them. Germline CDR1 reads SGDLS; CDR2 reads YYNGEE. This CDR3 comprises 15 residues.